Sequencing of this T cell receptor (beta chain) was carried out in a study of T-cell reconstitution after alpha-beta-depleted transplantation in children. The CDR3 totals 17 residues. V lost 6 bases to trimming and J lost 7 bases; unmatched junction nucleotides: 17. Germline loops: CDR1 LNHDA, CDR2 SQIVND (reference sequence). Researchers prepared the TCRbeta library using unique molecular identifiers, the study reports. TCRdb used MiXCR to reprocess the PCR reads, holding one entry per CDR3 protein. Of a few hundred thousand distinct CDR3 sequences in the sample, around 8.9% were seen once. Sequenced here: PBMCs from the stem cell graft donor, sampled from the stem cell graft. The sequence came from a human donor who donated a stem cell graft to a child with SCID. The chain links TRBV19 to TRBJ1-5; TRBD1 aligns across 8 bases. Here the CDR3 reads CASSDRGRAAAVQPQHF. The CDR3 coding sequence is TGTGCCAGTAGCGACAGGGGCCGGGCCGCGGCCGTACAGCCCCAGCATTTT.